These 16 T cell receptor beta chains were all obtained from the same sample, sequenced in a study of T cell responses to AZD1222 COVID-19 vaccine. Repertoires were generated with immunoSEQ multiplex PCR, while TCRdb's copy carries only in-frame clones and drops some. This sample yields more than 80,000 clones, of which 70% to 90% are seen a single time; 9.5% to 13% belongs to the top ten. This sample comprised peripheral blood, obtained 28 days after the second AZD1222 dose. The receptors originated from an adult who received the AZD1222 COVID-19 vaccine.

The chain has TRBV5-1 and TRBJ2-1, with D tentatively TRBD1 (5 bases). Trimming shortened V by 0 bases and J by 0 bases, and 10 bases separated the two germline ends. The germline CDR1 and CDR2 sequences are SGHRS and YFSETQ. The CDR3 runs to 16 residues. CDR3 bases: TGCGCCAGCAGCTTGGGGGGCCAGAGCTCCTACAATGAGCAGTTCTTC. This translates into CASSLGGQSSYNEQFF.

The chain links TRBV11-3 to TRBJ2-1, with 9 bases aligning to TRBD2. The V gene end was trimmed by 1 base and the J gene end by 0 bases; junction bases not matched to a gene: 7. Germline CDR1 and CDR2: SGHNT and YENEEA. This CDR3 spans 18 amino acids. As DNA, the CDR3 is TGTGCCAGCAGCTTAGGGGGTAGCGGGGGTGTCTCCTACAATGAGCAGTTCTTC. Protein sequence: CASSLGGSGGVSYNEQFF.

This chain links TRBV4-2 with TRBJ2-1, with 10 bases aligning to TRBD2. The ends lost 1 base at V and 10 bases at J; junction bases unmatched: 7. The CDR3 is 15 residues long. Germline V gene lookup returns CDR1 LGHNA and CDR2 YNFKEQ. CDR3 coding DNA: TGTGCCAGCAGCCAAGTGGAGGGGACTAGCGTGGAGCAGTTCTTC. This translates into CASSQVEGTSVEQFF.

The rearrangement uses TRBV7-8 and TRBJ2-5; TRBD1 matches at 7 bases. This CDR3 is 13 amino acids long. Germline V CDR1 and CDR2: SGHVS, FQNEAQ. After removal of 6 bases from V and 4 bases from J, the junction contained 5 bases not matched to a gene. The CDR3 DNA reads TGTGCCAGCAGTAGACAGGGTGTAGAGACCCAGTACTTC. Its translation is CASSRQGVETQYF.

This clone was seen a few times. V is TRBV20-1 and J is TRBJ2-1, with 9 bases fitting TRBD2. Germline CDR1 and CDR2: DFQATT and SNEGSKA (reference sequence). The junction had 9 bases not matched to a gene; V was cut back by 3 bases and J by 9 bases. This CDR3 region has 14 residues. CDR3 nucleotides: TGCAGTGCTAGTGTGACTAGCGGCCAGGGTGAGCAGTTCTTC. This sequence encodes CSASVTSGQGEQFF.

This clone was detected only once. The chain employs TRBV6-5 and TRBJ2-7, with unresolved D. The V end lost 4 bases, the J end lost 6 bases, and 7 bases lay between the germline ends. The germline V gene encodes CDR1 MNHEY and CDR2 SVGAGI. The CDR3 contains 11 residues. The CDR3 reads CASSSLVEQYF. CDR3 sequence (DNA): TGTGCCAGCAGTTCTCTTGTCGAGCAGTACTTC.

The chain carries TRBV10-3 and TRBJ2-3; either TRBD1 or TRBD2 may supply D (6 bases each). This CDR3 is 12 amino acids long. With 6 bases removed from V and 4 bases from J, the gap between germline ends came to 8 bases. CDR1 and CDR2 (germline): ENHRY, SYGVKD. The CDR3 loop is CAIRGGSDTQYF. CDR3 nucleotides: TGTGCCATCAGGGGGGGCTCAGATACGCAGTATTTT.

The chain combines TRBV14 with TRBJ2-2, with D hard to call. V lost 3 bases to trimming and J lost 6 bases, with 5 bases between them. This CDR3 spans 12 amino acids. Germline V gene sequence: CDR1 SGHDN, CDR2 FVKESK. CDR3 sequence: CASSHYPGELFF. The CDR3, as DNA: TGTGCCAGCAGCCATTACCCCGGGGAGCTGTTTTTT.

The chain uses TRBV27 and TRBJ2-7; 7 bases line up with TRBD1. This CDR3 comprises 15 residues. Losses at the gene ends were 5 bases for V and 2 bases for J; bases not matched to a gene: 9. The germline gives CDR1 MNHEY, CDR2 SMNVEV (reference sequence). Here the CDR3 reads CASSTYRDSPYEQYF. The DNA for the CDR3 is TGTGCCAGCAGTACCTACCGGGACAGTCCCTACGAGCAGTACTTC.

The rearrangement uses TRBV7-9 and TRBJ2-1, with no clear D. CDR1 is SEHNR and CDR2 is FQNEAQ in the germline V gene (reference sequence). The CDR3 spans 14 residues. The V and J ends lost 1 base and 6 bases respectively, with 10 bases between them. Written as DNA, the CDR3 is TGTGCCAGCAGCTTAGTTTCTGGGTTCAATGAGCAGTTCTTC. The encoded protein is CASSLVSGFNEQFF.

The chain carries TRBV7-2 and TRBJ2-1; TRBD1 is a possible D gene (6 bases). Looked up from germline, CDR1 is SGHTA and CDR2 is FQGNSA. This CDR3 region has 13 residues. V lost 5 bases and J lost 2, with 7 bases in between. The CDR3 is CASSRDTYNEQFF. In DNA form, the CDR3 reads TGTGCCAGCAGCAGGGACACCTACAATGAGCAGTTCTTC.

This clone was observed a single time. The rearrangement joins TRBV10-3 to TRBJ1-4, with D unresolved. Per germline, CDR1 ENHRY and CDR2 SYGVKD. The CDR3 totals 14 residues. The ends were cut back, 6 bases at V and 3 bases at J, with 11 bases in the middle. Here the CDR3 reads CAIRESGANEKLFF. CDR3 nucleotides: TGTGCCATCAGGGAAAGTGGTGCTAATGAAAAACTGTTTTTT.

The chain combines TRBV5-1 with TRBJ1-2; the match to TRBD1 covers 7 bases. Losses at the gene ends were 6 bases for V and 3 bases for J; bases not matched to a gene: 8. The germline gives CDR1 SGHRS, CDR2 YFSETQ. The CDR3 sequence is 14 residues long. The chain's CDR3 is CASNRGPGDYGYTF. The DNA for the CDR3 is TGCGCCAGCAACAGGGGACCGGGGGACTATGGCTACACCTTC.

V is TRBV3-1 (or the pseudogene TRBV3-2) and J is TRBJ1-5; D remains ambiguous. Deletions cut 2 bases from V and 0 bases from J, with 11 bases between. The CDR3 sequence is 16 residues long. The germline V gene encodes CDR1 LGHDT and CDR2 YNNKEL (reference sequence). CDR3 amino acids: CASSQTSGVSNQPQHF. As DNA, the CDR3 is TGTGCCAGCAGCCAAACTAGTGGTGTTAGCAATCAGCCCCAGCATTTT.

This chain joins TRBV7-9 and TRBJ2-7; D perhaps matches TRBD1 (6 bases). CDR3 size: 12 residues. The germline V gene encodes CDR1 SEHNR and CDR2 FQNEAQ (reference sequence). The V gene lost 4 bases and the J gene lost 9 bases, with 13 bases spanning the gap. Written as DNA, the CDR3 is TGTGCCAGCAGCTCCAACAGGGAAGGGCAGTACTTC. Translating it yields CASSSNREGQYF.

The chain joins TRBV7-2 to TRBJ2-7; no reliable D call. The V end was cut by 1 base, the J end by 4 bases, with 11 bases between. Germline values: CDR1 SGHTA, CDR2 FQGNSA. The CDR3 runs 14 residues. The CDR3 nucleotides are TGTGCCAGCAGCTTAGTATCGGGTACATACGAGCAGTACTTC. This gives the protein CASSLVSGTYEQYF.